Below are 10 T cell receptor delta chains sequenced from a single sample in a study of Vδ1+ human thymocytes. RNA was extracted from the cells and then reverse transcribed. The CDR3 regions were amplified by multiplex PCR from V-gene primers to a constant-region primer. With CATT, TCRdb re-called clones from the multiplex PCR reads. The repertoire holds about 75,000 delta-chain clones, with about 30% as singletons. The antigens these receptors bind are not known. General study results and limits: Thymic TRG and TRD repertoires appeared highly polyclonal.

What was sequenced was Vdelta1+ gamma-delta thymocytes from the thymus. The subset was: FACS-sorted CD3+ TCRalphabeta- TCRVdelta1+ TCRVdelta2- thymocytes. These receptors came from a boy in the first two years of life who had congenital heart surgery.

This chain joins TRDV1 and TRDJ1; the match to TRDD3 covers 7 bases. Germline CDR1 is TSWWSYY and CDR2 is QGS. The CDR3 has 17 amino acids. Losses at the gene ends were 0 bases for V and 6 bases for J; bases not matched to a gene: 13. The CDR3 region is CALGELGPVGGGNKLIF. CDR3 coding DNA: TGTGCTCTTGGGGAACTAGGGCCCGTCGGTGGGGGAAATAAACTCATCTTT.

This clone was seen more than once but under ten times. The chain links TRDV1 to TRDJ1; 7 nucleotides align to TRDD3. The CDR3 sequence is 15 residues long. V dropped 4 bases and J dropped 1; count of bases not matched to a gene: 6. CDR1 is TSWWSYY and CDR2 is QGS in the germline V gene. For the CDR3, the DNA is TGTGCTCTTGGGGCCCCTGGGGGGTTCACCGATAAACTCATCTTT. It is translated as CALGAPGGFTDKLIF.

The gene calls are TRDV1 and TRDJ1; 10 nucleotides align to TRDD3. V lost 2 bases, J lost 7 bases, and 22 bases stayed unmatched. The CDR3 extends over 20 amino acids. Germline V CDR1 and CDR2: TSWWSYY, QGS. The CDR3 DNA reads TGTGCTCTTGGGGAATTACCCTGGCCTTCCTCGGATGGGGGATACATTAAACTCATCTTT. Protein: CALGELPWPSSDGGYIKLIF.

This chain joins TRDV1 and TRDJ1; D unclear. The CDR3 covers 16 residues. Between the trimmed V and J ends, which lost 2 bases and 0 bases, there was a span of 13 bases. Germline V gives CDR1 TSWWSYY, CDR2 QGS. The CDR3 loop is CALGEGCPVDTDKLIF. DNA for the CDR3: TGTGCTCTTGGGGAAGGTTGCCCAGTAGACACCGATAAACTCATCTTT.

This clone has a single count. The V gene is TRDV1, the J gene TRDJ1; 8 bases are a match to TRDD3. Losses at the gene ends were 2 bases for V and 5 bases for J; bases not matched to a gene: 31. There are 23 residues in the CDR3. CDR1 is TSWWSYY, CDR2 QGS, per germline. The CDR3 region is CALGEKSGPSYYMDWGFLDKLIF. The CDR3 DNA sequence: TGTGCTCTTGGGGAAAAAAGCGGCCCCTCCTACTATATGGACTGGGGGTTTTTAGATAAACTCATCTTT.

Notes on this clone: This same CDR3 is encoded by further DNA sequences in the sample. The chain joins TRDV1 to TRDJ1, with D perhaps TRDD3 (5 bases). CDR3 length equals 26 residues. Trimming stripped 3 bases from V and 0 bases from J, with 44 bases between. Germline V lookup: CDR1 TSWWSYY, CDR2 QGS. CDR3 sequence reads: CALGDRVRGSRRLVSTGGPYTDKLIF. In DNA form, the CDR3 reads TGTGCTCTTGGGGACCGCGTTCGTGGATCCCGCCGTTTGGTTTCCACTGGTGGGCCCTACACCGATAAACTCATCTTT.

This clone occurred a few times. The chain uses TRDV1 and TRDJ1, with D perhaps TRDD3 (5 bases). Germline V CDR1 and CDR2: TSWWSYY, QGS. With 5 bases removed from V and 3 bases from J, the gap between germline ends came to 19 bases. The length of the CDR3 is 16 residues. The CDR3 loop reads CALGNPRILGSDKLIF. In DNA form, the CDR3 reads TGTGCTCTTGGGAATCCCCGAATCTTGGGATCCGATAAACTCATCTTT.

The sample holds a few counts of this clone. The rearrangement joins TRDV2 to TRDJ1; TRDD3 matches at 10 bases. CDR1 GEAIGNYY and CDR2 EKD come from the germline V gene. The CDR3 spans 20 residues. After removal of 1 base from V and 0 bases from J, the junction contained 16 bases not matched to a gene. For the CDR3, the DNA is TGTGCCTGTGACACTGGTCATGGGGGATACTTCCCCCCTTACACCGATAAACTCATCTTT. It is translated as CACDTGHGGYFPPYTDKLIF.

The chain is built from TRDV1 and TRDJ1; TRDD2 is a possible D gene (5 bases). The V end lost 0 bases, the J end lost 3 bases, and 26 bases lay between the germline ends. The CDR3 is 20 amino acids. The germline gives CDR1 TSWWSYY, CDR2 QGS. CDR3 sequence (DNA): TGTGCTCTTGGGGAACTTGGTCCATCCTCCTATCTGTGGTTTGCCGATAAACTCATCTTT. Its translation is CALGELGPSSYLWFADKLIF.

V and J are TRDV1 and TRDJ1, with D perhaps matching TRDD2 or TRDD3 (9 bases each). CDR3 length: 21 residues. Germline V gives CDR1 TSWWSYY, CDR2 QGS. V was shortened by 2 bases and J by 0 bases, with 28 bases between the two germline ends. The CDR3 nucleotides are TGTGCTCTTGGGGAAAATCCCCTACCCTTCCTACCTGGGGGATACACCGATAAACTCATCTTT. Translation gives CALGENPLPFLPGGYTDKLIF.